This T cell receptor beta chain derives from a study of blood T cell repertoires in COVID-19. In the study overall: Italy, Spain and the United States were the sources of the convalescent and acute COVID-19 samples. PBMCs, B-cell-depleted T cells, or T cells were the source of the cDNA or gDNA that made up the material.

Original processing notes: The authors estimated nucleated cell counts from reference gene primer amplification. Libraries were prepared by immunoSEQ multiplex PCR; TCRdb keeps only in-frame clonotypes and omits some of them. The DNA was the basis for D and trimming; V, J and clone size are from that table. The data contain 150,000 to 200,000 clones, around 89% of them singletons. Germline V gene sequence: CDR1 SGHTA, CDR2 FQGNSA. This CDR3 has 13 amino acids. V lost 5 bases and J lost 4, with 12 bases in between. This clone appeared a few times. This rearrangement joins TRBV7-2 to TRBJ2-7; TRBD1 might be the D (6 bases). Sequencing used peripheral blood. The receptor's source is a man aged 55 to 69 with acute or convalescent COVID-19. The CDR3 nucleotides are TGTGCCAGCAGCGCCCAACAGGGTTACGAGCAGTACTTC. Amino acids: CASSAQQGYEQYF.